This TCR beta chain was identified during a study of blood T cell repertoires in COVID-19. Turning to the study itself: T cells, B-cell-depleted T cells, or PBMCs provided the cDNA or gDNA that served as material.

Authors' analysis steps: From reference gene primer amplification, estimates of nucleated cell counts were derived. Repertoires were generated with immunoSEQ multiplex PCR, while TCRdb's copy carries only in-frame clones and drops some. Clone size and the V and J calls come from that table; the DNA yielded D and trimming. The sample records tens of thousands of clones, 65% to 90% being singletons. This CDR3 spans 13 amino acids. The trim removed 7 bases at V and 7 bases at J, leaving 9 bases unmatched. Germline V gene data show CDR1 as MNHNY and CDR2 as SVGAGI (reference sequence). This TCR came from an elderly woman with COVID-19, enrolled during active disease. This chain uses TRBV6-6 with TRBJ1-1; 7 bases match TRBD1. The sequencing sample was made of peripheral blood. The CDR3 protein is CASIHLQGLEAFF. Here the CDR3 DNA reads TGTGCCAGCATCCATTTACAGGGGCTTGAAGCTTTCTTT.